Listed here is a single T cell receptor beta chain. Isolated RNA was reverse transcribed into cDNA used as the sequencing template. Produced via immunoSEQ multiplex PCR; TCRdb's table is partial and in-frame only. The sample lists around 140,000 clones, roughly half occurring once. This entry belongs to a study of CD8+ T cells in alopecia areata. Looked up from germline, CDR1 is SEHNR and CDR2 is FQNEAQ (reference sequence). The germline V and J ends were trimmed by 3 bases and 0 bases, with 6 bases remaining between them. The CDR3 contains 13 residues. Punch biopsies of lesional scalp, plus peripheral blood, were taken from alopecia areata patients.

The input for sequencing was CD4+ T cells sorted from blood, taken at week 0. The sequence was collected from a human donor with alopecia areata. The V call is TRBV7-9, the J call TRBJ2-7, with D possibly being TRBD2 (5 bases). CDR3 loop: CASSFGDSYEQYF. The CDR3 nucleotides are TGTGCCAGCAGCTTCGGGGACTCCTACGAGCAGTACTTC.